This T cell receptor beta chain was identified during a study of T cells in Graves' hyperthyroidism and ophthalmopathy. Study observations and caveats: A model built on 13 V-J features separated ophthalmopathy from stable hyperthyroidism.

This clonotype was recorded at least ten times. The antigen remains undetermined. RNA transcripts provided the source from which TCR beta CDR3 regions were amplified. The study used the HTBI primer set for a first-round RT-PCR of the TCR CDR3. MiXCR, run by TCRdb on the multiplex PCR reads, gives a single entry per CDR3 protein. The sample includes 300,000 to 450,000 distinct CDR3 sequences, more than 14% of them seen just once. The germline CDR1 and CDR2 sequences are SEHNR and FQNEAQ (reference sequence). Trimming took 5 bases from V and 1 from J, leaving 12 bases between them. This CDR3 spans 14 amino acids. The PBMCs studied were ones that came from roughly 11 ml fresh peripheral blood.

The chain employs TRBV7-9 and TRBJ2-7; the D gene could be TRBD1 or TRBD2 (5 bases each). The sample comprised blood. The origin of this receptor is a woman aged 25-40 years with Graves' ophthalmopathy. CDR3 protein: CASSMGRDSYEQYF. The CDR3 nucleotides are TGTGCCAGCAGCATGGGACGGGATTCCTACGAGCAGTACTTC.